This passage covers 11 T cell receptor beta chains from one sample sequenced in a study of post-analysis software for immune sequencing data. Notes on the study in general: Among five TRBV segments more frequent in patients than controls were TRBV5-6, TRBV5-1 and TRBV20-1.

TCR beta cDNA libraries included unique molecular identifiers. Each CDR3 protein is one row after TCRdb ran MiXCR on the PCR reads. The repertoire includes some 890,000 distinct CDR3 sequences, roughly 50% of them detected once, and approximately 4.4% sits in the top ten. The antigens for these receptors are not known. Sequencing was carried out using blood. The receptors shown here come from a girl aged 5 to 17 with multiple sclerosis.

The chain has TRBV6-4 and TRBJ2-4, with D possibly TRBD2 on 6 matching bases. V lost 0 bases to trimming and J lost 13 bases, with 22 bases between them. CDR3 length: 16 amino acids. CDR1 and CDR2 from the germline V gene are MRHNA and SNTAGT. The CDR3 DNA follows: TGTGCCAGCAGTGACTCGACTTTGCGGGAAAATAGTTGGCAGTACTTC. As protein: CASSDSTLRENSWQYF.

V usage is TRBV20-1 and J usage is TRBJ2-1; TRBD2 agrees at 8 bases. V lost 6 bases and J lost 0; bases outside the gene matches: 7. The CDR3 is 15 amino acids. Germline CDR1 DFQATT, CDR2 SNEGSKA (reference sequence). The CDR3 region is CSAKLAESSYNEQFF. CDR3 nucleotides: TGCAGTGCCAAACTAGCGGAGAGCTCCTACAATGAGCAGTTCTTC.

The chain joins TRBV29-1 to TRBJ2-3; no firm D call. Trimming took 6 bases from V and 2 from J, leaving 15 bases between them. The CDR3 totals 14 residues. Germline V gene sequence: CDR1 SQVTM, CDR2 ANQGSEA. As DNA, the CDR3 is TGCAGCGTGGCCGGAGTATTGGTCACAGATACGCAGTATTTT. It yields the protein CSVAGVLVTDTQYF.

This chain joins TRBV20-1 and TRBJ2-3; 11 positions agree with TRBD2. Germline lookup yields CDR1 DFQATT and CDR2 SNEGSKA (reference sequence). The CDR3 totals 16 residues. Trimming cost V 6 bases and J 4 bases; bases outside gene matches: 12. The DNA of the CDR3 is TGCAGTGCCAACGCCCTTACTAGCGGGAGTTCAGATACGCAGTATTTT. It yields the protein CSANALTSGSSDTQYF.

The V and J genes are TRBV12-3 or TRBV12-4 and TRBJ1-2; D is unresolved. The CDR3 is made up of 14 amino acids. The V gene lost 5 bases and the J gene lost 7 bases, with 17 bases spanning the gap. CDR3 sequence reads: CASSPLPGRGGYTF. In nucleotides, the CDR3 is TGTGCCAGCAGTCCATTACCCGGACGGGGTGGCTACACCTTC.

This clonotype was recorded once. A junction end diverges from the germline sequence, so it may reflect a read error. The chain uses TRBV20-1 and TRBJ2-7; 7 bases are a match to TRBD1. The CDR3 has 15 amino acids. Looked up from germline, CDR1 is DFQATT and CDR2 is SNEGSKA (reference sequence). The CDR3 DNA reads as TGTAGTGCTAGGGGGCAGGGGCTCGTCTCCGACGAGCAGTACTTC. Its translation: CSARGQGLVSDEQYF.

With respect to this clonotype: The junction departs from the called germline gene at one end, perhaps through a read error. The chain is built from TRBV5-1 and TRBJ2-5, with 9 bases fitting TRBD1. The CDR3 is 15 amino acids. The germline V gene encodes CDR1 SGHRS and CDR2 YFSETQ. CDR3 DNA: TGCGCCAGCCGCTTGGACAGGGGTCAGGGGGAGACCCAGTACTTC. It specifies CASRLDRGQGETQYF.

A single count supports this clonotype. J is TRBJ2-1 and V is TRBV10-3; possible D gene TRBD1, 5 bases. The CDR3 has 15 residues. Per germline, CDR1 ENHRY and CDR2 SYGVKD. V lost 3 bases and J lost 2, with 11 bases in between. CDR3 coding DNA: TGTGCCATCAGTGATGATGAGACAGCCTACAATGAGCAGTTCTTC. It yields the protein CAISDDETAYNEQFF.

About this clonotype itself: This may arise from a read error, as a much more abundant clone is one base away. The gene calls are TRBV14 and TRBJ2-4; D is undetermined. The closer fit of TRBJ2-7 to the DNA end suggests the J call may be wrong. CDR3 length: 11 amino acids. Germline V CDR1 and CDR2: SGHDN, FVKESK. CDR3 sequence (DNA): TGTGCCAGCAGCCAAAGGCACGAGCAGTACTTC. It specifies CASSQRHEQYF.

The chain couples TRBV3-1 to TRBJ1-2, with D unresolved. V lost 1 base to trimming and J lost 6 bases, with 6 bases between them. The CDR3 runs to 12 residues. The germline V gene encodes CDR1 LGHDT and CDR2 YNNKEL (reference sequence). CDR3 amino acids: CASSQAIDGYTF. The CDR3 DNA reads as TGTGCCAGCAGCCAAGCGATAGATGGCTACACCTTC.

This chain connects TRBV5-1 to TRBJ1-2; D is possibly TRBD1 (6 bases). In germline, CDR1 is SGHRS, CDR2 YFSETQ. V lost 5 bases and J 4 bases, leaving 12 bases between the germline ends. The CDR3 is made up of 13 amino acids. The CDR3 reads CASRAGGLYGYTF. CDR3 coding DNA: TGCGCCAGCAGGGCCGGGGGGCTCTATGGCTACACCTTC.